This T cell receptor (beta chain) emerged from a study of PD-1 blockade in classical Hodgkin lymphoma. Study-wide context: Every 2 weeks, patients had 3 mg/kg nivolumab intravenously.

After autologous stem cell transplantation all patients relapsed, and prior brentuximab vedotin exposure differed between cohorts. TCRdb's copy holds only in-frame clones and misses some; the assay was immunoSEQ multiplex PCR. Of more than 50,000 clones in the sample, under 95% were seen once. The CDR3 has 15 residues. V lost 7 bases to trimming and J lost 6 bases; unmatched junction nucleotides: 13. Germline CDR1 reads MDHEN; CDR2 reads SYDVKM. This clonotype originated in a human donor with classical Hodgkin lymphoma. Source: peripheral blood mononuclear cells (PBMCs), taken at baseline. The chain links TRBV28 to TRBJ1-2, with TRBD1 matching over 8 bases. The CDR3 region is CASTHLDRGANGYTF. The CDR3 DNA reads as TGTGCCAGCACCCATCTCGACAGGGGAGCGAATGGCTACACCTTC.